The T cell receptor beta chain under discussion was sequenced for a study of blood T cell repertoires in COVID-19. Study overall: Sites in the United States, Italy and Spain provided acute and convalescent COVID-19 samples.

Trimming took 7 bases from V and 8 from J; bases not matched to a gene: 14. The germline CDR1 and CDR2 sequences are MDHEN and SYDVKM. CDR3 size: 15 residues. This clone was seen only once. The repertoire was sequenced with immunoSEQ multiplex PCR; TCRdb's copy has only in-frame clones and lacks some. The profile shows about 240,000 clones, roughly four fifths of them singletons. The sequencing sample was made of PBMCs or T cells enriched from blood (not recorded which). This sequence was found in a middle-aged woman who had been exposed to COVID-19. The chain employs TRBV28 and TRBJ1-2, with TRBD1 matching 9 bases. The DNA of the CDR3 is TGTGCCAGCATCCTTTCAACAGGGGGCGCCTGGGGCTACACCTTC. Translating it yields CASILSTGGAWGYTF.